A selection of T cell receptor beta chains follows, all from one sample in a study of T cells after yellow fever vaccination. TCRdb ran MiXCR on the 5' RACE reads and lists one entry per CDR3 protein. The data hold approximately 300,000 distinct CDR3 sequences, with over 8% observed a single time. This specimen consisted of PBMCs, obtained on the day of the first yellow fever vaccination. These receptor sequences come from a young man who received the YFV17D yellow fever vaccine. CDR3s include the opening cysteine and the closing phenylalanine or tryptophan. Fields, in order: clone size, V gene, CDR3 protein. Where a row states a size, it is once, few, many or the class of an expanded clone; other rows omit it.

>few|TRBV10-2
CATRERGVQETQYF
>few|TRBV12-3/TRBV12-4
CASRHRTGGGPTDTQYF
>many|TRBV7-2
CASSFRSGGFNNEQFF
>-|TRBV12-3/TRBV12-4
CASSRQYEQYF
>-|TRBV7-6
CASTLSGTSTDTQYF
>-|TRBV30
CAWRGHGWETQYF
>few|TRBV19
CASTKFVRSQETQYF
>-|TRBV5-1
CASSGTANGYTF
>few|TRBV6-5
CASSYRVTSYNEQFF
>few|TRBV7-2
CASSLLGLASYNEQFF
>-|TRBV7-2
CASSLRGGLYNEQFF
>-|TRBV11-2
CASSLVASGGLYYNEQFF
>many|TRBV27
CASSLSRGLGNEKLFF
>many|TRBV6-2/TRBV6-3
CATYTRDRLLDEQFF
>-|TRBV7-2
CASSITGAHNEQFF
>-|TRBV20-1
CSATPGTDDEKLFF
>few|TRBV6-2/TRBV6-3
CASSYSITGTGLNTEAFF
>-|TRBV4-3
CASSQVRGSSSYNSPLHF
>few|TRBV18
CASRPASTRRGTDTQYF
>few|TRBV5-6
CASSLARSADPKLNTGELFF
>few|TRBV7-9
CASSSGGLKFF
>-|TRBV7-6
CASSLHLDRGVGTDTQYF
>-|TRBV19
CASGTGGNYEQYF
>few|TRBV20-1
CSARDHTWTVTDTQYF
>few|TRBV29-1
CSVSGTFNTGELFF
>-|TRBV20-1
CSARVPGNTGELFF
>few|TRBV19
CASTPGRGLGYTF
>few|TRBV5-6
CASSSLVRTGGYEQYF
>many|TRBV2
CASRRDSNQPQHF
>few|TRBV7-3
CASSSSNNEQFF
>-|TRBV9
CASSVEWGEFYEQYF
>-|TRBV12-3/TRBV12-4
CASSQLAIGELFF
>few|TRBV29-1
CSVAPTVVYEQYF
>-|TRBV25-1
CASSESRTYGYTF
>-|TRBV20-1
CSAGRGVRDTQYF
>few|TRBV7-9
CASSFPGEGEAFF
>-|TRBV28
CASSPDRAWGTQYF
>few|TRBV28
CATDRGREKLFF
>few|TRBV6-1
CASSQVLSGNTIYF
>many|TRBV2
CASRRSAVVRNIQYF
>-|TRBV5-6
CASSFRDRVFEKLFF